The entry below gives a single T cell receptor (beta chain) sequence along with its context. These data are taken from a study of blood T cell repertoires in COVID-19. Study at large: Whether acute or convalescent, the COVID-19 samples came from the United States, Italy and Spain. The cDNA or gDNA used as material had been derived from T cells, B-cell-depleted T cells, or PBMCs.

The CDR3 runs 14 residues. V trimming: 4 bases; J trimming: 5 bases; junction bases outside the gene matches: 8. Per the germline V gene, CDR1 is SGHDT and CDR2 is YYEEEE. In the source study's methods: Estimated nucleated cell counts came from reference gene primer amplification. Assay used: immunoSEQ multiplex PCR; TCRdb lists only in-frame clones, some missing. V and J calls and clone size come straight from that table; D and trimming were deduced from the DNA. The sample contains more than 300,000 clones, approximately 89% of which appear only once. Sequencing input: peripheral blood. The origin of this receptor is a woman between 18 and 29 years old who had recovered from COVID-19. The gene calls are TRBV5-6 and TRBJ1-1, with 7 positions matching TRBD1. The CDR3 region is CASSLRARGTEAFF. The CDR3 DNA sequence: TGTGCCAGCAGCCTAAGGGCCAGGGGGACTGAAGCTTTCTTT.